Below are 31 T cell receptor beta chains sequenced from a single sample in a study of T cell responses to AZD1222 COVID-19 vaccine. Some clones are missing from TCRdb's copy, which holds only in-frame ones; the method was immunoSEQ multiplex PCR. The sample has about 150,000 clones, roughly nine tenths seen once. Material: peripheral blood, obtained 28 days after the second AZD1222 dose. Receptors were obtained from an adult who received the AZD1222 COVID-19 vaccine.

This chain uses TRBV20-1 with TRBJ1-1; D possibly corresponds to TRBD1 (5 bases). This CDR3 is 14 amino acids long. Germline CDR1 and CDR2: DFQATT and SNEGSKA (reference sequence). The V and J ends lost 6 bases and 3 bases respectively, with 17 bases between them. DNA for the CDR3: TGCAGTGCGAGTGGGGGGGTGAGATACACTGAAGCTTTCTTT. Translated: CSASGGVRYTEAFF.

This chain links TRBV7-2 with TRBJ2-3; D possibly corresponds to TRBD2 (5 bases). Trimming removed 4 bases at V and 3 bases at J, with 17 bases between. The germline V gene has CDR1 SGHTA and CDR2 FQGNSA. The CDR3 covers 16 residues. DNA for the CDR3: TGTGCCAGCAGCTCCGGACTGCTGCCGGGGACAGATACGCAGTATTTT. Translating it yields CASSSGLLPGTDTQYF.

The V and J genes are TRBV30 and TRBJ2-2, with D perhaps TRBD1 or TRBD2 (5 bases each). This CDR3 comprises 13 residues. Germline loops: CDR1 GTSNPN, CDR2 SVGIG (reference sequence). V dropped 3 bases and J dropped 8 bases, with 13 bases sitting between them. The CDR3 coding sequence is TGTGCCTGGAGCGGGACCTCAAAGGGGGAGCTGTTTTTT. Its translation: CAWSGTSKGELFF.

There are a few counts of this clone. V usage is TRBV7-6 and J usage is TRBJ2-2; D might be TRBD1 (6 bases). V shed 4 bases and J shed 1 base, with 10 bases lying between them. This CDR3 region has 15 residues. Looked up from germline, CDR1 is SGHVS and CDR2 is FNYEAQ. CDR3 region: CASSYRVKNTGELFF. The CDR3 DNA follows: TGTGCCAGCAGCTACAGGGTTAAGAACACCGGGGAGCTGTTTTTT. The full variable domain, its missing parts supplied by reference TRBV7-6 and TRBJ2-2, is GAGVSQSPRYKVTKRGQDVALRCDPISGHVSLYWYRQALGQGPEFLTYFNYEAQQDKSGLPNDRFSAERPEGSISTLTIQRTEQRDSAMYRCASSYRVKNTGELFFGEGSRLTVL.

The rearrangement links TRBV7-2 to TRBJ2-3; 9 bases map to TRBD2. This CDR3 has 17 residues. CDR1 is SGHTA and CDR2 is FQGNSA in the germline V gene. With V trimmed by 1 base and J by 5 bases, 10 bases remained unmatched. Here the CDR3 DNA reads TGTGCCAGCAGCTTAGGTCTAGCGGGATTCGGGGGAGATACGCAGTATTTT. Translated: CASSLGLAGFGGDTQYF.

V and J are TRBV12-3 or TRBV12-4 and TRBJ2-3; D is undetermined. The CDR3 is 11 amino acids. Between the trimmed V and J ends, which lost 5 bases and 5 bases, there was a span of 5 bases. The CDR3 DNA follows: TGTGCCAGCAGTACAGTAGATACGCAGTATTTT. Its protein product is CASSTVDTQYF.

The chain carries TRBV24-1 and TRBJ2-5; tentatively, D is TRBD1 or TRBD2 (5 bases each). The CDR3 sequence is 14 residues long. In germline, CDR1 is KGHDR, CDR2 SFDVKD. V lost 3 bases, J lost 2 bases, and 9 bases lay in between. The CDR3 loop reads CATSDTGTQETQYF. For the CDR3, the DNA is TGTGCCACCAGTGATACCGGGACGCAAGAGACCCAGTACTTC.

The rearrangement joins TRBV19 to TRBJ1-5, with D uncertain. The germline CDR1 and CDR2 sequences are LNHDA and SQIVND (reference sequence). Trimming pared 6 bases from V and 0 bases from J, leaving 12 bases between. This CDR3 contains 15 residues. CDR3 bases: TGTGCCAGTAGGCAGGAACCTGATAGCAATCAGCCCCAGCATTTT. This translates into CASRQEPDSNQPQHF.

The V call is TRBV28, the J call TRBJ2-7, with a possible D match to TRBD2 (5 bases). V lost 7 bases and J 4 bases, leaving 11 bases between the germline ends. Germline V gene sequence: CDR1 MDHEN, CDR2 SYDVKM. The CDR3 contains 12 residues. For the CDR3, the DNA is TGTGCCAGCACTATCCCGGGGTACGAGCAGTACTTC. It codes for CASTIPGYEQYF.

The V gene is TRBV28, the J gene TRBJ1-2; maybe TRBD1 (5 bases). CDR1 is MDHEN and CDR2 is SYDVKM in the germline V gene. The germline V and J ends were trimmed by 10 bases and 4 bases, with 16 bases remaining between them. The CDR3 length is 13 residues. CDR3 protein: CATRPGFSYGYTF. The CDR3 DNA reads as TGTGCCACGCGGCCAGGGTTTTCCTATGGCTACACCTTC.

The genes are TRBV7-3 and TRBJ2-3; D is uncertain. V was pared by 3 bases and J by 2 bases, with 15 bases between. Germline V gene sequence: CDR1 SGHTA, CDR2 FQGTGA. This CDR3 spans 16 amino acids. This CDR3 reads CASSLGISLHTDTQYF. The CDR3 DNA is TGTGCCAGCAGCTTGGGAATCTCACTACACACAGATACGCAGTATTTT.

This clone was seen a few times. In nucleotides, the CDR3 is TGTGCCACCGGGACAGGGGGAGTCTATGGCTACACCTTC. Its translation: CATGTGGVYGYTF. The chain combines TRBV2 with TRBJ1-2; 11 positions match TRBD1. Looked up from germline, CDR1 is SNHLY and CDR2 is FYNNEI. The V gene end was trimmed by 10 bases and the J gene end by 4 bases; junction bases not matched to a gene: 5. The CDR3 sequence is 13 residues long.

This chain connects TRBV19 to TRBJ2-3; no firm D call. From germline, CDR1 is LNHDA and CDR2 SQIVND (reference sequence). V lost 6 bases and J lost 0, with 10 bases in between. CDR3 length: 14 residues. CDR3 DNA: TGTGCCAGTAGCACTAAAGTTAGCACAGATACGCAGTATTTT. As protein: CASSTKVSTDTQYF.

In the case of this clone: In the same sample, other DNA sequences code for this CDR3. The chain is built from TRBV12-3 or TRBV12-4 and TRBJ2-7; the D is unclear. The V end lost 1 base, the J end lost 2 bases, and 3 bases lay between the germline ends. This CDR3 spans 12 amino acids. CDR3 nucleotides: TGTGCCAGCAGTTTAGAGACCTACGAGCAGTACTTC. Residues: CASSLETYEQYF.

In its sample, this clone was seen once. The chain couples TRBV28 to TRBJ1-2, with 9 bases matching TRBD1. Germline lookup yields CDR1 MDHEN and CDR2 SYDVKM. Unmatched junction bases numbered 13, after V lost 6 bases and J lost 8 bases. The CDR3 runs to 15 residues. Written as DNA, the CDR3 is TGTGCCAGCAGCCGCACCTGGGACAGGGTAGAAGGCTACACCTTC. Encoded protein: CASSRTWDRVEGYTF.

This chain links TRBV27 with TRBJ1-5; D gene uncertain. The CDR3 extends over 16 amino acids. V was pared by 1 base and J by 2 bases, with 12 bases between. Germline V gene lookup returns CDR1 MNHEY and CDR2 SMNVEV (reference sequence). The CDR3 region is CASSLFGQAGNQPQHF. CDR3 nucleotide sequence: TGTGCCAGCAGTTTATTCGGCCAAGCCGGCAATCAGCCCCAGCATTTT.

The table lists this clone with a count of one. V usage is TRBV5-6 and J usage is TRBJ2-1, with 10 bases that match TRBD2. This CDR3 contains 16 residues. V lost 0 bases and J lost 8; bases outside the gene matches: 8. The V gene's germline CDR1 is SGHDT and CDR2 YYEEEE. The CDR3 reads CASSLEFLAGAYEQFF. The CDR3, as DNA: TGTGCCAGCAGCTTGGAGTTTCTAGCGGGAGCCTATGAGCAGTTCTTC.

The CDR3: CASSGPDTNPPYEQYF. In DNA form, the CDR3 reads TGTGCCAGCAGTGGTCCCGACACCAATCCCCCCTACGAGCAGTACTTC. This chain links TRBV2 with TRBJ2-7; D unclear. Deletions cut 4 bases from V and 2 bases from J, with 18 bases between. The CDR3 length is 16 residues. Germline-derived CDR1 and CDR2 are SNHLY and FYNNEI.

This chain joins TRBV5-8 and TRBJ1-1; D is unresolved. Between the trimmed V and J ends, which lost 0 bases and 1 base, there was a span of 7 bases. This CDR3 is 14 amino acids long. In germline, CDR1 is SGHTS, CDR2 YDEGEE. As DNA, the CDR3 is TGTGCCAGCAGCTTGGGATTCACGAACACTGAAGCTTTCTTT. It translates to CASSLGFTNTEAFF.

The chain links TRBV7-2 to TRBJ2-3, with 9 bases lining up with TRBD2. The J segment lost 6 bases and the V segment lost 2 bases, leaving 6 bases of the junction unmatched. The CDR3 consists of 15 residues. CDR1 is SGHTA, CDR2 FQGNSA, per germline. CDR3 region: CASSLLAGGADTQYF. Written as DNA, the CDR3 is TGTGCCAGCAGCTTACTCGCGGGAGGGGCGGATACGCAGTATTTT. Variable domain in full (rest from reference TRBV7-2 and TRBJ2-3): GAGVSQSPSNKVTEKGKDVELRCDPISGHTALYWYRQSLGQGLEFLIYFQGNSAPDKSGLPSDRFSAERTGGSVSTLTIQRTQQEDSAVYLCASSLLAGGADTQYFGPGTRLTVL.

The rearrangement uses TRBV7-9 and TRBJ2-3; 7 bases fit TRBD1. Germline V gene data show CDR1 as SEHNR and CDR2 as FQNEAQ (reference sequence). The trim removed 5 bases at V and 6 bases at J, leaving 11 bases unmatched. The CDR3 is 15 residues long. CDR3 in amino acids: CASSPRTGSLDTQYF. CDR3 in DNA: TGTGCCAGCAGCCCACGGACAGGTTCTTTGGATACGCAGTATTTT.

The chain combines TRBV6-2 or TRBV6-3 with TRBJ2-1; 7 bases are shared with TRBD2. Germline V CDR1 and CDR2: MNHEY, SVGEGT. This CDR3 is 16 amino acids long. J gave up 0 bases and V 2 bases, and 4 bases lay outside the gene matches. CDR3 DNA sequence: TGTGCCAGCAGTTACGCGGGAGCGAGCTCCTACAATGAGCAGTTCTTC. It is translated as CASSYAGASSYNEQFF.

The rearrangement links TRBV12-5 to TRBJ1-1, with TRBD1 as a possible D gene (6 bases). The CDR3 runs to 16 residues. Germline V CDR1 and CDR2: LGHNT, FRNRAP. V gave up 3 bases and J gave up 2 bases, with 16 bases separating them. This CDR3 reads CASGLWETGLNTEAFF. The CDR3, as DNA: TGTGCTAGTGGTTTATGGGAGACAGGTCTTAACACTGAAGCTTTCTTT.

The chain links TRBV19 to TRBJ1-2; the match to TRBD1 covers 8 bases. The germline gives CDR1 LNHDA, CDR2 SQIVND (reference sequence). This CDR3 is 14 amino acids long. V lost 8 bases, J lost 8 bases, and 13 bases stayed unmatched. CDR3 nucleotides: TGTGCCAGTCTAATGACAGGGGCCCAAAGGGGCTACACCTTC. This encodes CASLMTGAQRGYTF.

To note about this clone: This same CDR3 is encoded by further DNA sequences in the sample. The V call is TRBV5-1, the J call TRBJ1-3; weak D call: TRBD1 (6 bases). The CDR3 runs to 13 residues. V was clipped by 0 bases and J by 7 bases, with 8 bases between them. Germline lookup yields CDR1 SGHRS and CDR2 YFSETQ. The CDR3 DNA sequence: TGCGCCAGCAGCTTGGGGCAGGGGAACACCATATATTTT. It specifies CASSLGQGNTIYF. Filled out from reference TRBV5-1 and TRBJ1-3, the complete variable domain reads KAGVTQTPRYLIKTRGQQVTLSCSPISGHRSVSWYQQTPGQGLQFLFEYFSETQRNKGNFPGRFSGRQFSNSRSEMNVSTLELGDSALYLCASSLGQGNTIYFGEGSWLTVV.

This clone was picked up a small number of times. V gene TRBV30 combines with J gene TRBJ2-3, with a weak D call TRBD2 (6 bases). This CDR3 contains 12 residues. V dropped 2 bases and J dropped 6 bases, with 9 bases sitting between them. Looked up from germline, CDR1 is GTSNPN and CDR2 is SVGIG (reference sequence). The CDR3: CAWSQTRDTQYF. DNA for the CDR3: TGTGCCTGGAGTCAGACTAGGGATACGCAGTATTTT.

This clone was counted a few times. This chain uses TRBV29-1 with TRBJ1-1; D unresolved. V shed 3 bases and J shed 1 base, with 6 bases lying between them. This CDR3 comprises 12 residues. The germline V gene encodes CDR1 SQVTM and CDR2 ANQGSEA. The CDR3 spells CSVDRQNTEAFF. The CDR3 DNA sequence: TGCAGCGTTGACAGGCAGAACACTGAAGCTTTCTTT.

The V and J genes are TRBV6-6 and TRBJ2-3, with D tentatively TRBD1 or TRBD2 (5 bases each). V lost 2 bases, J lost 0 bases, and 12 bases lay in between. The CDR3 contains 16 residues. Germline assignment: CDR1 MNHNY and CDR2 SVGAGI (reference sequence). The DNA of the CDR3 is TGTGCCAGCAGTTACGGGACGTTCGACAGCACAGATACGCAGTATTTT. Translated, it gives CASSYGTFDSTDTQYF.

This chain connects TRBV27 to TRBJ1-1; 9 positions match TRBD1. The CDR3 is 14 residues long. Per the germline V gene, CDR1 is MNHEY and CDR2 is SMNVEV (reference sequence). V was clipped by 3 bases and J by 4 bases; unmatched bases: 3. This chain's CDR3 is CASSFGTGSTEAFF. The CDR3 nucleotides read TGTGCCAGCAGTTTTGGGACAGGGAGCACTGAAGCTTTCTTT.

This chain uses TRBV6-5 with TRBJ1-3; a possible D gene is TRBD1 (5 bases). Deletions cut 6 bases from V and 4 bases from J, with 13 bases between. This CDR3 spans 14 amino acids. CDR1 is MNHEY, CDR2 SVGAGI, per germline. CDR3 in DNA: TGTGCCAGCAGAGCCACAGGTTGGGGAAACACCATATATTTT. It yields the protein CASRATGWGNTIYF.

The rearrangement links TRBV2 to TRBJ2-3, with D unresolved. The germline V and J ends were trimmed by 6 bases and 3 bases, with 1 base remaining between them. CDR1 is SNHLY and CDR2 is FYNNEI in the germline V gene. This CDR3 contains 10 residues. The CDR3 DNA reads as TGTGCCAGCAGGACAGATACGCAGTATTTT. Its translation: CASRTDTQYF.